This T cell receptor (beta chain) was recovered during a study of blood T cell repertoires in COVID-19. Generated by immunoSEQ multiplex PCR, the TCRdb table keeps only in-frame clones and is missing some. The sample has 300,000 to 350,000 clones, approximately 88% seen once. The germline V gene has CDR1 MGHDK and CDR2 SYGVNS. Trimming took 6 bases from V and 1 from J; bases not matched to a gene: 6. This CDR3 has 15 amino acids. Donors were grouped by their self-reported clinical history. Sequenced input: PBMCs or T cells enriched from blood (not recorded which). The TCR comes from a man aged 30-40 years who had recovered from COVID-19. This chain joins TRBV25-1 and TRBJ2-3, with 8 bases that match TRBD2. CDR3 sequence reads: CASRWTGGGTDTQYF. The CDR3 DNA reads as TGTGCCAGCAGGTGGACGGGGGGGGGCACAGATACGCAGTATTTT.